This note documents a single TCR beta chain sequence. The CDR3 runs to 14 residues. CDR1 and CDR2 from the germline V gene are SGHRS and YFSETQ. The PCR was carried out with 60 Vbeta primers and 13 Jbeta primers. Sequencing was performed with immunoSEQ multiplex PCR; in TCRdb, only in-frame clones are kept and a portion is missing. The table includes roughly 140,000 clones, roughly 73% detected once. This sample is drawn from a study of cytomegalovirus exposure and HLA in healthy donors. The wider study: Prior work identified 95 million to 120 million unique TCR beta sequences in approximately 180 million T cells.

This receptor was obtained from a human donor in good health. Sequenced: PBMCs. The rearrangement joins TRBV5-1 to TRBJ2-5, with D possibly TRBD2 on 6 matching bases. The DNA end is more similar to TRBJ2-7, so the J call may be wrong. The CDR3 sequence: CASSLKGLPYEQYF. DNA of the CDR3: TGCGCCAGCAGCTTGAAGGGACTGCCCTACGAGCAGTACTTC.